This T cell receptor (beta chain) was sequenced for a study of monozygotic twins with inflammatory bowel disease. Broader study findings: The authors note that differing immunosuppressive treatments may have added variability to patient repertoires. The results supported no single strong signal or clonotype associated with IBD.

Reprocessing the 5' RACE reads, TCRdb reports a single entry for every CDR3 protein and omits DNA. The table for this sample gives under 350,000 distinct CDR3 sequences. CDR3 length: 15 amino acids. Germline V gene data show CDR1 as MNHEY and CDR2 as SMNVEV (reference sequence). With respect to this clonotype: Its antigen is unidentified.

This receptor was identified in a human donor with ulcerative colitis or Crohn's disease, or a healthy co-twin of an affected twin (not recorded which). The V call is TRBV27, the J call TRBJ2-7; the D gene TCRdb calls, TRBD1, cannot be checked with no DNA. The sequenced material came from blood. The CDR3 sequence: CASTPGTAKTYEQYF.